This T cell receptor beta chain was identified in a study of response to subunit inactivated influenza vaccine. Findings and limits, study-wide: Authors proposed each seasonal influenza vaccination draws in few new T cells.

Points on this clonotype: The antigen remains undetermined.

The length of the CDR3 is 15 residues. Germline loops: CDR1 SGHTA, CDR2 FQGNSA. V shed 4 bases, J shed 7 bases, and the junction held 8 bases outside the gene matches. TCRdb recomputed calls from the RT-PCR reads with MiXCR, one row per CDR3 protein. The table includes hundreds of thousands of distinct CDR3 sequences, about 18% detected once. Sequencing used PBMCs from blood, obtained around 5 days after vaccination. This clonotype was obtained from a man in his fifties or sixties who received an inactivated influenza vaccine. The chain combines TRBV7-2 with TRBJ2-2, with 8 positions matching TRBD1. The CDR3 spells CASSSWTGSGGELFF. CDR3 coding DNA: TGTGCCAGCAGCTCATGGACAGGGTCAGGCGGGGAGCTGTTTTTT.